The 18 T cell receptor beta chains below all came from one sample that was sequenced in a study of T cell repertoires in cytomegalovirus infection. TCRdb analysed the reads with MiXCR anew, one entry per CDR3 protein. This table has 200,000 to 300,000 distinct CDR3 sequences, approximately 6.7% appearing once. The sequenced sample consisted of PBMCs. Source of these receptors: a human donor in good health (CMV status not recorded). Some clones in this sample may be carry-over from other donors' samples.

This clonotype was counted ten times or more. The chain employs TRBV12-3 or TRBV12-4 and TRBJ2-1, with 11 bases lining up with TRBD2. V shed 3 bases and J 7 bases; nucleotides not matched to a gene: 5. The CDR3 sequence is 15 residues long. CDR3 nucleotide sequence: TGTGCCAGCAGTTTCATAGCGGGGGGGCAGAATGAGCAGTTCTTC. It specifies CASSFIAGGQNEQFF.

This clonotype has ten or more counts. The chain recombines TRBV20-1 with TRBJ1-1, with D possibly TRBD1 on 5 matching bases. The CDR3 totals 15 residues. Looked up from germline, CDR1 is DFQATT and CDR2 is SNEGSKA (reference sequence). V lost 3 bases and J lost 0, with 14 bases in between. CDR3 region: CSASRPGIMNTEAFF. The CDR3 DNA reads as TGCAGTGCTAGTAGGCCAGGGATCATGAACACTGAAGCTTTCTTT.

This clonotype was observed at least ten times. The V gene is TRBV2, the J gene TRBJ1-1; TRBD1 matches 7 bases. The CDR3 runs to 16 residues. CDR1 and CDR2 (germline): SNHLY, FYNNEI. V gave up 4 bases and J gave up 1 base; unmatched junction bases: 9. The CDR3 spells CASSGGRGGSNTEAFF. In DNA, the CDR3 is TGTGCCAGCAGTGGGGGGCGAGGGGGCTCGAACACTGAAGCTTTCTTT.

Worth noting for this clonotype: One junction end disagrees with the germline gene, perhaps due to a read error. This rearrangement joins TRBV20-1 to TRBJ1-5, with D perhaps matching TRBD1 (5 bases). The CDR3 consists of 14 residues. The germline CDR1 and CDR2 sequences are DFQATT and SNEGSKA (reference sequence). In DNA form, the CDR3 reads TGCTGTGCTAGCGGCGGGGGTATAGGTCAGCCCCAGCATTTT. Translating it yields CCASGGGIGQPQHF.

The chain is built from TRBV20-1 and TRBJ2-7; 9 nucleotides align to TRBD1. There are 15 residues in the CDR3. V was pared by 6 bases and J by 1 base, with 10 bases of the junction left unmatched. Germline CDR1 is DFQATT and CDR2 is SNEGSKA (reference sequence). The CDR3 reads CSALQRDRVSYEQYF. CDR3 nucleotides: TGCAGTGCCCTCCAGCGGGACAGGGTTTCCTACGAGCAGTACTTC.

This clonotype appeared many times. The V gene is TRBV9, the J gene TRBJ2-3; unclear D gene. Germline V gene lookup returns CDR1 SGDLS and CDR2 YYNGEE. This CDR3 spans 12 amino acids. Trimming cost V 5 bases and J 2 bases, with 6 bases left between them. CDR3 nucleotide sequence: TGTGCCAGCAGAAACTCCACAGATACGCAGTATTTT. Residues: CASRNSTDTQYF.

This clonotype was observed at least ten times. The chain is built from TRBV7-2 and TRBJ2-7; 9 bases map to TRBD1. Germline-derived CDR1 and CDR2 are SGHTA and FQGNSA. CDR3 length: 14 residues. Trimming cost V 6 bases and J 3 bases; bases outside gene matches: 6. As DNA, the CDR3 is TGTGCCAGCAGGCAGACAGGGGGTGACTACGAGCAGTACTTC. This translates into CASRQTGGDYEQYF.

This clonotype was seen repeatedly, ten times or more. The J gene is TRBJ2-3, the V gene TRBV7-6, with D perhaps matching TRBD2 (6 bases). V was shortened by 1 base and J by 1 base, with 12 bases between the two germline ends. Looked up from germline, CDR1 is SGHVS and CDR2 is FNYEAQ. The CDR3 spans 16 residues. The CDR3 region has the DNA TGTGCCAGCAGCTTAGGTGGGGGGTTAGGCACAGATACGCAGTATTTT. This codes for CASSLGGGLGTDTQYF.

This clonotype showed up many times. The chain couples TRBV7-3 to TRBJ2-1, with D possibly being TRBD1 (5 bases). Germline V gives CDR1 SGHTA, CDR2 FQGTGA. There are 14 residues in the CDR3. The ends were cut back, 3 bases at V and 9 bases at J, with 15 bases in the middle. CDR3 in DNA: TGTGCCAGCAGCTTGCGGAATTGGGGCGGTGAGCAGTTCTTC. Amino acid sequence: CASSLRNWGGEQFF.

There are a few counts of this clonotype. The rearrangement joins TRBV29-1 to TRBJ2-1; TRBD1 is a possible D gene (6 bases). Trimming shortened V by 0 bases and J by 0 bases, and 12 bases separated the two germline ends. Looked up from germline, CDR1 is SQVTM and CDR2 is ANQGSEA. The CDR3 totals 16 residues. CDR3 sequence (DNA): TGCAGCGTTGAAGATGACCAGGGGAGCTCCTACAATGAGCAGTTCTTC. The encoded protein is CSVEDDQGSSYNEQFF.

At least ten counts were recorded for this clonotype. The chain couples TRBV7-2 to TRBJ1-1; D gene ambiguous. The CDR3 spans 13 residues. The V gene lost 5 bases and the J gene lost 1 base, with 8 bases spanning the gap. Germline V gene sequence: CDR1 SGHTA, CDR2 FQGNSA. The CDR3 sequence is CASSPSGNTEAFF. The CDR3 DNA follows: TGTGCCAGCAGCCCCTCGGGGAACACTGAAGCTTTCTTT.

This clonotype came up many times. The chain joins TRBV6-2 or TRBV6-3 to TRBJ2-6, with D possibly called TRBD1 or TRBD2 (5 bases each). Between the trimmed V and J ends, which lost 7 bases and 0 bases, there was a span of 13 bases. The CDR3 extends over 16 amino acids. Germline CDR1 is MNHEY and CDR2 is SVGEGT. The CDR3 is CASNRGETSGANVLTF. The CDR3 DNA sequence: TGTGCCAGCAATAGAGGGGAAACCTCTGGGGCCAACGTCCTGACTTTC.

This clonotype was observed many times. The chain carries TRBV20-1 and TRBJ2-1; TRBD2 agrees at 10 bases. The trim removed 8 bases at V and 7 bases at J, leaving 11 bases unmatched. This CDR3 has 14 residues. From germline, CDR1 is DFQATT and CDR2 SNEGSKA (reference sequence). The CDR3 is CSQVKLAGANEQFF. CDR3 nucleotides: TGCAGTCAAGTGAAGCTAGCGGGAGCAAATGAGCAGTTCTTC.

This clonotype was counted at least ten times. The chain links TRBV27 to TRBJ1-2; D possibly corresponds to TRBD1 (5 bases). Germline V gene data show CDR1 as MNHEY and CDR2 as SMNVEV (reference sequence). CDR3 length: 18 residues. The V end lost 6 bases, the J end lost 0 bases, and 23 bases lay between the germline ends. This CDR3 is CASSPTAGGGGSNYGYTF. CDR3 nucleotides: TGTGCCAGCAGCCCGACCGCCGGCGGGGGAGGATCTAACTATGGCTACACCTTC.

This clonotype was seen many times. The genes are TRBV3-1 and TRBJ2-1, with TRBD2 as a possible D gene (6 bases). Germline V CDR1 and CDR2: LGHDT, YNNKEL (reference sequence). This CDR3 has 14 amino acids. V was trimmed by 4 bases and J by 9 bases, leaving 16 bases between them. The DNA for the CDR3 is TGTGCCAGCAGCCCCCGGGTGGGGGGAGGTGAGCAGTTCTTC. This translates into CASSPRVGGGEQFF.

This clonotype was found many times. The chain has TRBV28 and TRBJ1-1; D ambiguous. Germline lookup yields CDR1 MDHEN and CDR2 SYDVKM. Trimming stripped 5 bases from V and 3 bases from J, with 16 bases between. The CDR3 totals 15 residues. CDR3 region: CASSPRGRADTEAFF. Written as DNA, the CDR3 is TGTGCCAGCAGTCCACGAGGACGGGCGGACACTGAAGCTTTCTTT.

This clonotype was detected only a few times. The chain couples TRBV12-3 or TRBV12-4 to TRBJ2-7; weak D call: TRBD1 (7 bases). The CDR3 contains 15 residues. Deletions cut 4 bases from V and 3 bases from J, with 16 bases between. The CDR3 DNA reads as TGTGCCAGCAGTTGGGACAGTATAGCGGTCTACGAGCAGTACTTC. Protein product: CASSWDSIAVYEQYF.

This clonotype was detected many times. The chain carries TRBV6-2 or TRBV6-3 and TRBJ1-1, with D possibly TRBD1 on 5 matching bases. This CDR3 spans 14 amino acids. Germline-derived CDR1 and CDR2 are MNHEY and SVGEGT. V lost 5 bases, J lost 1 base, and 11 bases lay in between. CDR3: CASSAGLWNTEAFF. In DNA form, the CDR3 reads TGTGCCAGCAGTGCGGGACTCTGGAACACTGAAGCTTTCTTT.